These 28 T cell receptor beta chains share one sample of origin, sequenced in a study of beta chain features in type 1 diabetes (dated by TCRdb to 2016 to 2019). Library preparation used the immunoSEQ multiplex PCR assay. The entire isolated RNA was reverse transcribed using the High Capacity cDNA Reverse Transcription Kit, and thus expressed TCRB transcripts were sequenced. TCRdb took this table from immuneACCESS and kept in-frame rearrangements with V and J called. Such tables lack part of the clones; where checked against another copy, unresolved V genes explain under half of the gap, and the rest is unexplained. In all, the sample holds hundreds of thousands of clones, and roughly a sixth of those were seen once. The top ten clones comprise approximately 0.087% of the sample. Material: naive CD4+ T cells from blood. The cell subset or site label on this specimen signifies: true naive CD4+ T cells. These receptors all stem from a man aged 18 to 35 in good health.

A few counts support this clone. The rearrangement uses TRBV18 and TRBJ2-5, with no clear D. V was shortened by 3 bases and J by 5 bases, with 13 bases between the two germline ends. The germline CDR1 and CDR2 sequences are KGHSH and LQKENI. The length of the CDR3 is 14 residues. Here the CDR3 reads CASSPLMSSETQYF. The CDR3 coding sequence is TGTGCCAGCTCACCCCTGATGTCTTCGGAGACCCAGTACTTC.

This clone was counted between two and nine times. The chain couples TRBV30 to TRBJ1-5; the D gene is possibly TRBD1 (6 bases). Germline V gene sequence: CDR1 GTSNPN, CDR2 SVGIG (reference sequence). This CDR3 has 14 amino acids. V lost 5 bases and J lost 4, with 15 bases in between. The DNA of the CDR3 is TGTGCCTGGGGAGGTCTACAGGGAAATCAGCCCCAGCATTTT. Residues: CAWGGLQGNQPQHF.

V usage is TRBV7-8 and J usage is TRBJ2-1, with 10 bases lining up with TRBD1. The V gene's germline CDR1 is SGHVS and CDR2 FQNEAQ. V shed 5 bases and J 10 bases; nucleotides not matched to a gene: 11. The CDR3 is made up of 15 amino acids. The CDR3, as DNA: TGTGCCAGCAGCGTTACCGGGACAGGGGCCGGAGAGCAGTTCTTC. Its translation: CASSVTGTGAGEQFF.

The table lists this clone with a few counts. CDR3 region: CASSVVLAGASGELFF. The CDR3 DNA is TGTGCCAGCAGCGTAGTTCTAGCGGGGGCCTCCGGGGAGCTGTTTTTT. V gene TRBV9 combines with J gene TRBJ2-2; 10 positions match TRBD2. Germline trimming cut 0 bases from V and 6 bases from J; bases unmatched to any gene: 5. The CDR3 runs 16 residues. Germline CDR1 reads SGDLS; CDR2 reads YYNGEE.

CDR3 loop: CASSRLTESGNTIYF. The CDR3, as DNA: TGTGCCAGCAGCCGTCTCACGGAAAGTGGAAACACCATATATTTT. The chain is built from TRBV5-4 and TRBJ1-3, with D uncertain. Germline V gives CDR1 SGHNT, CDR2 YYREEE (reference sequence). This CDR3 region has 15 residues. The V end lost 4 bases, the J end lost 3 bases, and 14 bases lay between the germline ends.

This chain links TRBV6-5 with TRBJ2-2; TRBD2 agrees at 9 bases. Germline values: CDR1 MNHEY, CDR2 SVGAGI. The trim removed 6 bases at V and 4 bases at J, leaving 3 bases unmatched. CDR3 size: 14 residues. DNA for the CDR3: TGTGCCAGCAGGCTAGCGGGACCCACCGGGGAGCTGTTTTTT. Protein product: CASRLAGPTGELFF.

This chain connects TRBV4-2 to TRBJ1-3; possible D gene TRBD1, 5 bases. V was trimmed by 0 bases and J by 4 bases, leaving 13 bases between them. This CDR3 comprises 16 residues. Germline CDR1 is LGHNA and CDR2 is YNFKEQ. This CDR3 reads CASSQDGTPPGNTIYF. In DNA, the CDR3 is TGTGCCAGCAGCCAAGACGGGACGCCGCCCGGAAACACCATATATTTT.

This clone was seen a handful of times. The chain combines TRBV5-1 with TRBJ2-4; D may be TRBD2 (6 bases). Trimming stripped 1 base from V and 3 bases from J, with 29 bases between. The CDR3 totals 21 residues. Germline assignment: CDR1 SGHRS and CDR2 YFSETQ. The CDR3 protein is CASSLTASGTAISLVKNIQYF. The CDR3 DNA reads TGCGCCAGCAGCTTGACAGCTTCGGGGACTGCGATCAGTCTAGTCAAAAACATTCAGTACTTC.

This clone has a handful of counts. This sequence joins TRBV27 and TRBJ2-7; the D call may be TRBD1 or TRBD2 (5 bases each). Trimming pared 10 bases from V and 5 bases from J, leaving 9 bases between. CDR1 and CDR2 (germline): MNHEY, SMNVEV (reference sequence). The CDR3 consists of 10 residues. This chain's CDR3 is CANPGHEQYF. CDR3 in DNA: TGTGCCAACCCGGGACACGAGCAGTACTTC.

The chain joins TRBV30 to TRBJ2-7; tentatively, D is TRBD1 or TRBD2 (5 bases each). This CDR3 region has 13 residues. Germline V gene data show CDR1 as GTSNPN and CDR2 as SVGIG (reference sequence). With 5 bases removed from V and 5 bases from J, the gap between germline ends came to 16 bases. The CDR3 bases are TGTGCCTGGCAGACCGTGAGGGGTGACGAGCAGTACTTC. This codes for CAWQTVRGDEQYF. Filled out from reference TRBV30 and TRBJ2-7, the complete variable domain reads SQTIHQWPATLVQPVGSPLSLECTVEGTSNPNLYWYRQAAGRGLQLLFYSVGIGQISSEVPQNLSASRPQDRQFILSSKKLLLSDSGFYLCAWQTVRGDEQYFGPGTRLTVT.

In this sample, this clone turned up a few times. The chain couples TRBV19 to TRBJ1-5; 7 nucleotides align to TRBD1. The CDR3 has 17 amino acids. V lost 5 bases to trimming and J lost 6 bases; unmatched junction nucleotides: 16. Germline V CDR1 and CDR2: LNHDA, SQIVND (reference sequence). Here the CDR3 reads CASSPREGARLGQPQHF. CDR3 in DNA: TGTGCCAGTAGTCCGCGGGAGGGGGCGCGTTTAGGTCAGCCCCAGCATTTT.

The genes are TRBV6-4 and TRBJ1-1; D perhaps matches TRBD1 (5 bases). The CDR3 runs 17 residues. V lost 5 bases and J lost 10, with 29 bases in between. Germline CDR1 and CDR2: MRHNA and SNTAGT. The CDR3 nucleotides read TGTGCCAGCAGTACCGCCGGACACCCGAGGGCAACTGTTGGAGCTTTCTTT. Translation: CASSTAGHPRATVGAFF.

This chain uses TRBV28 with TRBJ1-1, with 11 bases matching TRBD1. There are 14 residues in the CDR3. V lost 7 bases, J lost 9 bases, and 10 bases stayed unmatched. Germline V gene sequence: CDR1 MDHEN, CDR2 SYDVKM. In DNA, the CDR3 is TGTGCCAGCAACGTCGGACAGGGGGCCGCTAAAGCTTTCTTT. Protein product: CASNVGQGAAKAFF.

This clone was picked up a small number of times. The chain combines TRBV6-5 with TRBJ1-5; unclear D gene. With 3 bases removed from V and 3 bases from J, the gap between germline ends came to 9 bases. Per germline, CDR1 MNHEY and CDR2 SVGAGI. The CDR3 consists of 14 residues. The CDR3 sequence: CASSYSRANQPQHF. The CDR3 DNA reads TGTGCCAGCAGTTATAGCAGAGCCAATCAGCCCCAGCATTTT.

The genes are TRBV23-1 and TRBJ2-7, with a tentative D call TRBD2 (6 bases). TRBV23-1 is recorded as an ORF, its role being uncertain. The CDR3 has 15 amino acids. Trimming stripped 2 bases from V and 3 bases from J, with 14 bases between. The DNA of the CDR3 is TGCGCCAGCAGTCAAGATGGAGGGCGTCGCTACGAGCAGTACTTC. Translated: CASSQDGGRRYEQYF.

This clone was seen a handful of times. The chain couples TRBV5-1 to TRBJ2-1; 10 nucleotides match TRBD2. The CDR3 runs to 16 residues. CDR1 and CDR2 from the germline V gene are SGHRS and YFSETQ. The V segment lost 4 bases and the J segment 3 bases; nucleotides outside the gene matches: 7. Here the CDR3 DNA reads TGCGCCAGCAGCACCCCCTGGACTAGCGGCTACAATGAGCAGTTCTTC. Its protein product is CASSTPWTSGYNEQFF.

The chain couples TRBV4-3 to TRBJ1-6, with 8 bases that match TRBD1. The J segment lost 7 bases and the V segment lost 2 bases, leaving 1 base of the junction unmatched. The CDR3 contains 14 residues. Looked up from germline, CDR1 is LGHNA and CDR2 is YSLEER. The DNA for the CDR3 is TGCGCCAGCAGCCAACAGGGGGCCAATTCACCCCTCCACTTT. It encodes CASSQQGANSPLHF.

This clone occurred a few times. Other nucleotide sequences from this sample produce the same CDR3. The rearrangement links TRBV28 to TRBJ2-4, with D possibly TRBD2 on 6 matching bases. The V end was cut by 2 bases, the J end by 0 bases, with 8 bases between. Per the germline V gene, CDR1 is MDHEN and CDR2 is SYDVKM. This CDR3 contains 15 residues. The CDR3 here is CASSLRGLAKNIQYF. CDR3 nucleotides: TGTGCCAGCAGTTTAAGGGGACTAGCCAAAAACATTCAGTACTTC.

Only a few counts were recorded for this clone. The chain links TRBV4-1 to TRBJ2-3; D remains ambiguous. The V end lost 0 bases, the J end lost 4 bases, and 5 bases lay between the germline ends. Per germline, CDR1 MGHRA and CDR2 YSYEKL. CDR3 length: 13 amino acids. The CDR3 is CASSQDWADTQYF. CDR3 DNA: TGCGCCAGCAGCCAAGATTGGGCAGATACGCAGTATTTT.

This clone has more than one count but fewer than ten. This chain connects TRBV5-4 to TRBJ1-4; D not certain. The CDR3 covers 14 residues. The ends were cut back, 4 bases at V and 8 bases at J, with 15 bases in the middle. CDR1 SGHNT and CDR2 YYREEE come from the germline V gene (reference sequence). The CDR3 region is CASSQDQQVEKLFF. The CDR3 DNA is TGTGCCAGCAGCCAAGATCAGCAGGTGGAAAAACTGTTTTTT.

The chain links TRBV9 to TRBJ2-7; 10 nucleotides match TRBD1. The CDR3 totals 14 residues. Germline V gene lookup returns CDR1 SGDLS and CDR2 YYNGEE. The J segment lost 6 bases and the V segment lost 4 bases, leaving 7 bases of the junction unmatched. CDR3 coding DNA: TGTGCCAGCAGCTGGGACAGGGGAGGGCGCGAGCAGTACTTC. Translation: CASSWDRGGREQYF.

V is TRBV6-1 and J is TRBJ1-5, with 9 bases aligning to TRBD1. The CDR3 is made up of 14 amino acids. J was trimmed by 4 bases and V by 6 bases; bases with no gene match: 4. Per the germline V gene, CDR1 is MNHNS and CDR2 is SASEGT. The CDR3 loop reads CASSGTGLNQPQHF. The CDR3 nucleotides are TGTGCCAGCAGCGGGACAGGGTTGAATCAGCCCCAGCATTTT.

CDR3: CASSLSTRDFRTYEQYF. The CDR3 DNA is TGTGCCAGCAGTTTATCCACTCGGGACTTTAGAACGTACGAGCAGTACTTC. V usage is TRBV28 and J usage is TRBJ2-7, with D possibly being TRBD2 (6 bases). The CDR3 is made up of 17 amino acids. The V end was cut by 1 base, the J end by 4 bases, with 20 bases between. Germline V CDR1 and CDR2: MDHEN, SYDVKM.

This clone occurred a few times. This chain joins TRBV7-2 and TRBJ2-1; no clear D gene. CDR3 length: 16 residues. V dropped 4 bases and J dropped 2 bases, with 15 bases sitting between them. Germline V CDR1 and CDR2: SGHTA, FQGNSA. The CDR3 nucleotides read TGTGCCAGCAGCTCATTTCACGGGCCGGCCTACAATGAGCAGTTCTTC. Protein sequence: CASSSFHGPAYNEQFF.

The rearrangement joins TRBV18 to TRBJ2-7; D perhaps matches TRBD2 (5 bases). Germline lookup yields CDR1 KGHSH and CDR2 LQKENI. Trimming removed 2 bases from V and 3 bases from J, with 14 bases in between. This CDR3 is 15 amino acids long. The CDR3 DNA is TGTGCCAGCTCACCAGGAGGAAGCCTAAGCTACGAGCAGTACTTC. This encodes CASSPGGSLSYEQYF.

This clone was detected a few times. V usage is TRBV19 and J usage is TRBJ2-2, with TRBD1 matching 7 bases. From germline, CDR1 is LNHDA and CDR2 SQIVND (reference sequence). V was pared by 5 bases and J by 6 bases, with 3 bases of the junction left unmatched. The CDR3 is 13 amino acids. CDR3 nucleotides: TGTGCCAGTAGTGACAGGGCCGCCGGGGAGCTGTTTTTT. Encoded protein: CASSDRAAGELFF.

The chain employs TRBV7-2 and TRBJ2-1; TRBD2 matches 11 bases. The CDR3 sequence is 14 residues long. Looked up from germline, CDR1 is SGHTA and CDR2 is FQGNSA. The V segment lost 5 bases and the J segment 6 bases; nucleotides outside the gene matches: 3. CDR3 sequence reads: CASSQGLAVNEQFF. CDR3 sequence (DNA): TGTGCCAGCAGCCAGGGACTAGCGGTCAATGAGCAGTTCTTC.

V and J are TRBV11-2 and TRBJ2-2, with D maybe TRBD1 (5 bases). The V and J ends lost 4 bases and 1 base respectively, with 7 bases between them. The CDR3 covers 14 residues. CDR1 is SGHAT and CDR2 is FQNNGV in the germline V gene. The CDR3 coding sequence is TGTGCCAGCAGCTCCACAGGGAACACCGGGGAGCTGTTTTTT. Protein product: CASSSTGNTGELFF.